This T cell receptor beta chain was captured by sequencing in a study of OX40 agonist ivuxolimab in advanced cancers. At the level of the study: The study enrolled dose-escalation patients with hepatocellular carcinoma, melanoma, renal cell or head and neck cancer. Partial responses occurred in Three dose-escalation patients, one with hepatocellular carcinoma and two with cutaneous melanoma.

CDR3 size: 15 residues. V lost 3 bases to trimming and J lost 2 bases, with 16 bases between them. Germline CDR1 reads SQVTM; CDR2 reads ANQGSEA. Findings and caveats of the study: Mean expanded clone counts were higher in CD8+ than CD4+ T cells.

TCRdb keeps only in-frame clones here, not all; method: immunoSEQ multiplex PCR. The repertoire holds tens of thousands of clones, 88% seen once, with 0.67% in the top ten. About this clone: Its specificity is not known.

Source: CD4+ or CD8+ T cells sorted from blood, taken in a trial of the OX40 agonist ivuxolimab. This TCR was recovered from an adult with an advanced solid tumor such as melanoma, head and neck, liver or kidney cancer. This sequence joins TRBV29-1 and TRBJ1-1; maybe TRBD1 (5 bases). The CDR3 sequence is CSVDKILTANTEAFF. CDR3 coding DNA: TGCAGCGTTGACAAAATATTGACAGCTAACACTGAAGCTTTCTTT.